This TCR beta chain was observed in a study of early T cells in non-severe SARS-CoV-2 infection. At the level of the study: Investigators sequenced bulk RNA drawn from unsorted whole blood, and chains remained unpaired.

Unique molecular identifiers were affixed to single, distinct cDNA molecules. TCRdb re-derived calls from the 5' RACE reads in MiXCR, one entry per CDR3 protein. The sample lists about 110,000 distinct CDR3 sequences; roughly an eighth were seen once. CDR3 length: 17 amino acids. V lost 2 bases to trimming and J lost 0 bases, with 11 bases between them. Germline CDR1 and CDR2: LGHNA and YNFKEQ. Concerning this clonotype itself: Its antigen is as yet unknown.

Study findings and constraints: VDJdb matches were skewed toward anti-spike CD8 T cell responses.

Here the sequenced sample was whole blood, taken at baseline. The V gene is TRBV4-2, the J gene TRBJ2-6; D is unclear. This clonotype was obtained from an adult who was a healthcare worker with PCR-confirmed SARS-CoV-2 infection or an uninfected control (not recorded which). The CDR3 reads CASSQQQASSGANVLTF. The CDR3 DNA reads TGTGCCAGCAGCCAACAACAAGCTAGCTCTGGGGCCAACGTCCTGACTTTC.